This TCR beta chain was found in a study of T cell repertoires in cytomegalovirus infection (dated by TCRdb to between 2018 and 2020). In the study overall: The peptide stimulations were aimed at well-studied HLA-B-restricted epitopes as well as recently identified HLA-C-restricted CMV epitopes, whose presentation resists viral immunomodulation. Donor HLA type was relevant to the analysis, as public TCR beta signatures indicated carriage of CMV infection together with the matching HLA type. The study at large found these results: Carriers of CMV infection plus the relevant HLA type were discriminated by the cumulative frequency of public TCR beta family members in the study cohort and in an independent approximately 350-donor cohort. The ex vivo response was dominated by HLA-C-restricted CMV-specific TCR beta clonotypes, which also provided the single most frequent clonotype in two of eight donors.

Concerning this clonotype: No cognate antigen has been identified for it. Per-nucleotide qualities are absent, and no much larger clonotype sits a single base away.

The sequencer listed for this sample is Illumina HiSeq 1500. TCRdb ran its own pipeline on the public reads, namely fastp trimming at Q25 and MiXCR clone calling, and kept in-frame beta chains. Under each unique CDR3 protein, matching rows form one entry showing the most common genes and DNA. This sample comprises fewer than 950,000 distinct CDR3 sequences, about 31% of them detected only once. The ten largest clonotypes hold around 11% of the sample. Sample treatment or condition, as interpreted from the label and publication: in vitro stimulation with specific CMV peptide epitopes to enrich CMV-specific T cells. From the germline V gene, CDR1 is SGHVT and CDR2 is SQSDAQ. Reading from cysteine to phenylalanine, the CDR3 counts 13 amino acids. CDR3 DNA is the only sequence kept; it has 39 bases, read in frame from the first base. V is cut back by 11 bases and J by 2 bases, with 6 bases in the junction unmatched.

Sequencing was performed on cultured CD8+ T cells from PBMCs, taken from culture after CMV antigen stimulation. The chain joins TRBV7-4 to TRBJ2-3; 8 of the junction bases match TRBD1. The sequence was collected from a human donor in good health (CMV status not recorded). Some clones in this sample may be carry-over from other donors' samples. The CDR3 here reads CAWSDRVTDTQYF. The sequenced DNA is TGTGCCTGGTCGGACAGGGTCACAGATACGCAGTATTTT.